This TCR beta chain emerged from a study of brain T cells in children with intractable seizures. Overall study findings and caveats: Clones missing pre-surgery may reflect undersampling of that blood sample.

Sequencing used immunoSEQ multiplex PCR; TCRdb keeps in-frame clones, though not all of them. This sample has about 340,000 clones; over 90% occur once, and the top ten carry about 5.8%. CDR3 length: 18 amino acids. V lost 5 bases and J lost 4; bases outside the gene matches: 9. Germline V gene data show CDR1 as SNHLY and CDR2 as FYNNEI. A note on this clone: Its cognate antigen is unknown.

Time point reported: blood from clinic visit 5 months post-surgery; TSC patient then seizure free. Only cases whose brain tissue showed the highest T cell transcript signatures were sequenced. Source: peripheral blood, taken about 5 months after surgery. The sequence was obtained from a boy under two years old with tuberous sclerosis and intractable seizures. The chain couples TRBV2 to TRBJ2-2; 14 nucleotides match TRBD2. DNA of the CDR3: TGTGCCAGCAGTCAAAGACTAGCGGGGGGGCCGAGCACCGGGGAGCTGTTTTTT. Protein sequence: CASSQRLAGGPSTGELFF.